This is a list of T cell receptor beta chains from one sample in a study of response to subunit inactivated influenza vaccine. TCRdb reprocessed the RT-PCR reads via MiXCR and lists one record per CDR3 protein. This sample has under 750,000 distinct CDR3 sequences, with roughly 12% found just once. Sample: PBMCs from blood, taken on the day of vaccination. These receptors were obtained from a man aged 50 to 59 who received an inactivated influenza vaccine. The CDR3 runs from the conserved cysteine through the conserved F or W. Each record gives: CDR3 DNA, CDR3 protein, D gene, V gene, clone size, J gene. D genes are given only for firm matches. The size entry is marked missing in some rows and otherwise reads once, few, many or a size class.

TGCGCCAGCAGCCAAGAGTCCAGGGCTTTCGACAATGAGCAGTTCTTC | CASSQESRAFDNEQFF | NA | TRBV4-3 | NA | TRBJ2-1
TGTGCCAGCAGCTCGACAGGGGTTCTCAATCAGCCCCAGCATTTT | CASSSTGVLNQPQHF | TRBD1 | TRBV7-9 | few | TRBJ1-5
TGTGCCAGCAGCGAGCGACCCAACGGAAACACCATATATTTT | CASSERPNGNTIYF | NA | TRBV9 | NA | TRBJ1-3
TGCAGTGCCCAAGGGGCCCGGGAGAGGTACAATGAGCAGTTCTTC | CSAQGARERYNEQFF | NA | TRBV20-1 | few | TRBJ2-1
TGCGCCAGCAGCTTCGGACACCTCTACGAGCAGTACTTC | CASSFGHLYEQYF | NA | TRBV5-1 | many | TRBJ2-7
TGCAGCGTTGGGGAGGTGAACACCGGGGAGCTGTTTTTT | CSVGEVNTGELFF | NA | TRBV29-1 | few | TRBJ2-2
TGTGCCATCAGTGGGGGACAGGGGACTGCCAATGAGCAGTTCTTC | CAISGGQGTANEQFF | TRBD1 | TRBV10-3 | NA | TRBJ2-1
TGTGCCAGCAGTGGGAGAGGGGCCCTCCAAGAGACCCAGTACTTC | CASSGRGALQETQYF | NA | TRBV2 | NA | TRBJ2-5
TGCAGTGCTAGGGGTACAGGTGGAACTAATGAAAAACTGTTTTTT | CSARGTGGTNEKLFF | NA | TRBV20-1 | few | TRBJ1-4
TGTGCCAGCAGTGAAGCTGCCCTGCTGACCTACGAGCAGTACTTC | CASSEAALLTYEQYF | NA | TRBV2 | few | TRBJ2-7
TGCGCCAGCAGCTTTGGTGCCTCCGCGTGGGAGCAGTACTTC | CASSFGASAWEQYF | NA | TRBV5-1 | NA | TRBJ2-7
TGTGCCAGCAGCCCCCGACTAGCGGGACTTTCCGAGCAGTACTTC | CASSPRLAGLSEQYF | TRBD2 | TRBV12-3/TRBV12-4 | NA | TRBJ2-7
TGTGCCAGCAGCTTTTTACCCCCCGCGGGAGAAACGGGAGAGCAGTACTTC | CASSFLPPAGETGEQYF | TRBD2 | TRBV7-6 | few | TRBJ2-7
TGTGCCAGCAGCGGGGGCGGTCCATACAATCAGCCCCAGCATTTT | CASSGGGPYNQPQHF | NA | TRBV5-5 | few | TRBJ1-5
TGTGCCAGCAGCAGAGGGCCGGTGAACAATGAGCAGTTCTTC | CASSRGPVNNEQFF | NA | TRBV7-9 | few | TRBJ2-1
TGTGCCAGCAGTTTCTCGGGACAGTCCTACGAGCAGTACTTC | CASSFSGQSYEQYF | TRBD1 | TRBV28 | NA | TRBJ2-7
TGTGCCAGCAGTTCTCCCCCGTATCGGGAGTTCTCCCATGAGCAGTTCTTC | CASSSPPYREFSHEQFF | NA | TRBV27 | few | TRBJ2-1
TGTGCCAGCAGCAGAACCCTCTCGGACCTCAATGAGCAGTTCTTC | CASSRTLSDLNEQFF | NA | TRBV12-3/TRBV12-4 | NA | TRBJ2-1
TGCGCCAGCAGCCAAATACCAGGGGCGAACACCGGGGAGCTGTTTTTT | CASSQIPGANTGELFF | NA | TRBV4-1 | many | TRBJ2-2
TGTGCCAGTAGTATAGTACGGGCGGGCAATCAGCCCCAGCATTTT | CASSIVRAGNQPQHF | NA | TRBV19 | few | TRBJ1-5
TGTGCCATCAGGGGGACAGGGATTAATAATTCACCCCTCCACTTT | CAIRGTGINNSPLHF | TRBD1 | TRBV10-3 | NA | TRBJ1-6
TGTGCCAGCAGCTTATGGACGCTGCACACAGATACGCAGTATTTT | CASSLWTLHTDTQYF | NA | TRBV7-2 | many | TRBJ2-3
TGTGCCAGCAGCTTAGGCCCAAAAACAGATACGCAGTATTTT | CASSLGPKTDTQYF | NA | TRBV11-2 | many | TRBJ2-3